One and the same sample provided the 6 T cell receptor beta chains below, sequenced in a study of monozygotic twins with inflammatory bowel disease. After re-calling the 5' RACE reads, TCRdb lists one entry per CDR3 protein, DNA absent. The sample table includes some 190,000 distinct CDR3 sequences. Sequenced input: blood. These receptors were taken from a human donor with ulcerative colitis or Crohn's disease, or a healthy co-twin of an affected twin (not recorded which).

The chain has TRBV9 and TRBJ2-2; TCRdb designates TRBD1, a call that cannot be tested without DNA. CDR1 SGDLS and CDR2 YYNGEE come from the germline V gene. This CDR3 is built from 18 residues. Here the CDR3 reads CASSVVGGRGEGPGELFF.

The CDR3 sequence is CATSRDGAGRVGEQAFF. This rearrangement joins TRBV15 to TRBJ1-1; checking the TCRdb D call of TRBD1 is not possible without DNA. The CDR3 extends over 17 amino acids. CDR1 and CDR2 (germline): LNHNV, YYDKDF (reference sequence).

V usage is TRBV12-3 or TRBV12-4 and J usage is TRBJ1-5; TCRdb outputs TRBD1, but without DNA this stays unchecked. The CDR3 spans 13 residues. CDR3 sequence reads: CASSPGGSQPQHF.

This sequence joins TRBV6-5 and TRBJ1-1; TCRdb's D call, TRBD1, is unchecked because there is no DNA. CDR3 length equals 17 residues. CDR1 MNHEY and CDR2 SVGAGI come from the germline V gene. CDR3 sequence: CASSYSLNGPPNTEAFF.

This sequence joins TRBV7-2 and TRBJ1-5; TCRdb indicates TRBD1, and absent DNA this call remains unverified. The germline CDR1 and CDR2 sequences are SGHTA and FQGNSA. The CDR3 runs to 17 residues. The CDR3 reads CASSSRPGQGGSQPQHF. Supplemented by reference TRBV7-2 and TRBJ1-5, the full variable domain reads GAGVSQSPSNKVTEKGKDVELRCDPISGHTALYWYRQSLGQGLEFLIYFQGNSAPDKSGLPSDRFSAERTGGSVSTLTIQRTQQEDSAVYLCASSSRPGQGGSQPQHFGDGTRLSIL.

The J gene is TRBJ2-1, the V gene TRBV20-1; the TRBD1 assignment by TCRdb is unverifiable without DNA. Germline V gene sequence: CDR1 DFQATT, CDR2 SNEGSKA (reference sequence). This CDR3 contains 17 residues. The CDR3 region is CSADTYTGGNWVNEQFF.